A selection of T cell receptor beta chains follows, all from one sample in a study of shared clonotypes between healthy human individuals. Profiling relied on immunoSEQ multiplex PCR, and the TCRdb table lists in-frame clones only, not all of them. This table has roughly 2,000,000 clones, roughly 93% appearing once. The sequenced sample consisted of naive CD8+ T cells from PBMCs. Receptors were obtained from a man between 18 and 35 years old in good health. Some clones in this sample may be carry-over from other donors' samples. Each CDR3 is given with its conserved first and last residue. The D gene is left open where the match is weak. Clone size appears in some rows only: once, few, many, or a class for an expanded clone.

d_gene: -; abundance: -; v_gene: TRBV27; j_gene: TRBJ2-1; CDR3aa: CASSLFTPDSLGIGHNEQFF; CDR3nt: TGTGCCAGCAGTTTATTTACTCCCGACTCCCTAGGTATTGGTCACAATGAGCAGTTCTTC
d_gene: -; abundance: -; v_gene: TRBV5-6; j_gene: TRBJ1-1; CDR3aa: CASSLLGRAVNTEAFF; CDR3nt: TGTGCCAGCAGCTTGTTGGGAAGGGCGGTGAACACTGAAGCTTTCTTT
d_gene: -; abundance: -; v_gene: TRBV5-8; j_gene: TRBJ1-5; CDR3aa: CASSFGDTYQPQHF; CDR3nt: TGTGCCAGCAGCTTTGGGGACACCTATCAGCCCCAGCATTTT
d_gene: -; abundance: -; v_gene: TRBV4-1; j_gene: TRBJ2-5; CDR3aa: CASSHDYEETQYF; CDR3nt: TGCGCCAGCAGCCACGACTATGAAGAGACCCAGTACTTC
d_gene: TRBD2; abundance: -; v_gene: TRBV11-3; j_gene: TRBJ2-1; CDR3aa: CASSILPWREGGDEQFF; CDR3nt: TGTGCCAGCAGCATTCTTCCCTGGCGGGAGGGCGGCGATGAGCAGTTCTTC
d_gene: TRBD2; abundance: -; v_gene: TRBV7-7; j_gene: TRBJ2-7; CDR3aa: CASSLGRGLAYEQYF; CDR3nt: TGTGCCAGCAGCCTCGGGCGGGGACTAGCTTACGAGCAGTACTTC
d_gene: -; abundance: once; v_gene: TRBV4-1; j_gene: TRBJ1-2; CDR3aa: CASSQSRLGLNYGYTF; CDR3nt: TGCGCCAGCAGCCAATCGCGGTTGGGGTTGAACTATGGCTACACCTTC
d_gene: -; abundance: few; v_gene: TRBV7-9; j_gene: TRBJ1-2; CDR3aa: CASSVPGVEGYTF; CDR3nt: TGTGCCAGCAGCGTCCCAGGGGTAGAAGGCTACACCTTC
d_gene: -; abundance: -; v_gene: TRBV7-9; j_gene: TRBJ1-3; CDR3aa: CASSFYGTGILENTIYF; CDR3nt: TGTGCCAGCAGCTTCTACGGGACGGGGATATTAGAAAACACCATATATTTT
d_gene: -; abundance: -; v_gene: TRBV25-1; j_gene: TRBJ2-1; CDR3aa: CASSVSSPYNEQFF; CDR3nt: TGTGCCAGCAGTGTAAGCAGCCCCTACAATGAGCAGTTCTTC
d_gene: -; abundance: -; v_gene: TRBV7-3; j_gene: TRBJ2-1; CDR3aa: CASSLTGRERGYNEQFF; CDR3nt: TGTGCCAGCAGCTTAACGGGCCGGGAGCGTGGATACAATGAGCAGTTCTTC
d_gene: TRBD1; abundance: -; v_gene: TRBV28; j_gene: TRBJ2-7; CDR3aa: CASLRGRAFHSYEQYF; CDR3nt: TGTGCCAGCCTAAGGGGGCGGGCCTTTCACTCCTACGAGCAGTACTTC
d_gene: -; abundance: -; v_gene: TRBV7-9; j_gene: TRBJ1-5; CDR3aa: CASSSRDQPQHF; CDR3nt: TGTGCCAGCAGCTCCAGGGATCAGCCCCAGCATTTT
d_gene: -; abundance: -; v_gene: TRBV9; j_gene: TRBJ1-1; CDR3aa: CASSVAGGDTEAFF; CDR3nt: TGTGCCAGCAGCGTAGCTGGGGGCGACACTGAAGCTTTCTTT
d_gene: -; abundance: -; v_gene: TRBV6-6; j_gene: TRBJ2-3; CDR3aa: CASTSGGATDTQYF; CDR3nt: TGTGCCAGCACCTCAGGGGGGGCCACAGATACGCAGTATTTT
d_gene: -; abundance: -; v_gene: TRBV7-9; j_gene: TRBJ2-2; CDR3aa: CASSLVWDLPLVGELFF; CDR3nt: TGTGCCAGCAGCTTAGTGTGGGACCTTCCACTGGTCGGGGAGCTGTTTTTT
d_gene: -; abundance: once; v_gene: TRBV5-1; j_gene: TRBJ1-2; CDR3aa: CASTAGSIYGYTF; CDR3nt: TGCGCCAGCACCGCGGGATCGATCTATGGCTACACCTTC
d_gene: -; abundance: -; v_gene: TRBV28; j_gene: TRBJ2-7; CDR3aa: CASIPRGYYEQYF; CDR3nt: TGTGCCAGTATCCCCCGTGGGTACTACGAGCAGTACTTC
d_gene: -; abundance: -; v_gene: TRBV5-1; j_gene: TRBJ2-1; CDR3aa: CASSLGPVSSYNEQFF; CDR3nt: TGCGCCAGCAGCTTGGGCCCTGTTAGCTCCTACAATGAGCAGTTCTTC
d_gene: TRBD2; abundance: -; v_gene: TRBV2; j_gene: TRBJ2-7; CDR3aa: CASRESGRPPYEQYF; CDR3nt: TGTGCCAGCAGAGAGAGCGGGAGGCCCCCCTACGAGCAGTACTTC
d_gene: -; abundance: -; v_gene: TRBV9; j_gene: TRBJ1-5; CDR3aa: CASSEQPTSVGGHIQPQHF; CDR3nt: TGTGCCAGCAGCGAACAACCGACATCAGTAGGCGGGCACATTCAGCCCCAGCATTTT
d_gene: -; abundance: -; v_gene: TRBV6-5; j_gene: TRBJ2-2; CDR3aa: CASSYELQGHGELFF; CDR3nt: TGTGCCAGCAGTTACGAGTTACAGGGCCACGGGGAGCTGTTTTTT
d_gene: TRBD1; abundance: -; v_gene: TRBV29-1; j_gene: TRBJ1-1; CDR3aa: CSVGQGVPSPFFEAFF; CDR3nt: TGCAGCGTGGGACAGGGGGTCCCATCCCCATTTTTTGAAGCTTTCTTT
d_gene: -; abundance: -; v_gene: TRBV19; j_gene: TRBJ1-1; CDR3aa: CASSLSYFQGNTEAFF; CDR3nt: TGTGCCAGTAGCCTAAGTTATTTTCAGGGGAACACTGAAGCTTTCTTT
d_gene: TRBD2; abundance: -; v_gene: TRBV4-2; j_gene: TRBJ2-1; CDR3aa: CASSQGGSSGRGWNEQFF; CDR3nt: TGTGCCAGCAGCCAAGGAGGATCTAGCGGGAGGGGATGGAATGAGCAGTTCTTC
d_gene: -; abundance: -; v_gene: TRBV28; j_gene: TRBJ2-1; CDR3aa: CASSTYREITYNEQFF; CDR3nt: TGTGCCAGCAGTACGTACAGGGAAATAACCTACAATGAGCAGTTCTTC
d_gene: -; abundance: -; v_gene: TRBV4-2; j_gene: TRBJ2-7; CDR3aa: CASSQTIYVLEQYF; CDR3nt: TGTGCCAGCAGCCAGACCATCTACGTTTTAGAGCAGTACTTC